These 5 T cell receptor beta chains were all obtained from the same sample, sequenced in a study of blood T cell repertoires in COVID-19. TCRdb keeps only in-frame clones here, not all; method: immunoSEQ multiplex PCR. The repertoire includes 65,000 to 70,000 clones, 60% to 85% of them detected once, and about 24% sits in the top ten. Input material: peripheral blood. The receptor set was obtained from a human donor in a cohort sampled during active COVID-19.

This chain joins TRBV12-3 or TRBV12-4 and TRBJ1-2; 7 bases align to TRBD1. V lost 5 bases and J lost 7; bases outside the gene matches: 7. CDR3 length: 13 residues. The CDR3 is CASSRDRDPGYTF. CDR3 sequence (DNA): TGTGCCAGCAGTCGAGACAGGGATCCTGGCTACACCTTC.

This clone was detected once. The rearrangement joins TRBV3-1 (or the pseudogene TRBV3-2) to TRBJ2-7; 10 bases map to TRBD2. In germline, CDR1 is LGHDT, CDR2 YNNKEL (reference sequence). The CDR3 has 16 amino acids. With V trimmed by 0 bases and J by 3 bases, 5 bases remained unmatched. CDR3 nucleotides: TGTGCCAGCAGCCAAGATAGGCTAGCGGGGGTCTACGAGCAGTACTTC. Encoded protein: CASSQDRLAGVYEQYF.

This chain uses TRBV7-2 with TRBJ1-6; possible D gene TRBD1, 6 bases. The CDR3 sequence is 15 residues long. The germline V and J ends were trimmed by 0 bases and 9 bases, with 12 bases remaining between them. Per the germline V gene, CDR1 is SGHTA and CDR2 is FQGNSA. The CDR3 DNA sequence: TGTGCCAGCAGCTTAGCGCGGGGGGCGGGTTCACCCCTCCACTTT. Protein product: CASSLARGAGSPLHF. The whole variable domain, filled in from reference TRBV7-2 and TRBJ1-6, reads GAGVSQSPSNKVTEKGKDVELRCDPISGHTALYWYRQSLGQGLEFLIYFQGNSAPDKSGLPSDRFSAERTGGSVSTLTIQRTQQEDSAVYLCASSLARGAGSPLHFGNGTRLTVT.

The genes are TRBV5-5 and TRBJ1-2; TRBD1 aligns across 10 bases. The CDR3 covers 15 residues. The germline V gene has CDR1 SGHKS and CDR2 YYEKEE (reference sequence). The junction had 7 bases not matched to a gene; V was cut back by 0 bases and J by 8 bases. CDR3 nucleotide sequence: TGTGCCAGCAGCTTGGGGGTGGGGACAGGGGTCGGCTACACCTTC. This codes for CASSLGVGTGVGYTF.

This chain uses TRBV7-2 with TRBJ2-1, with 11 nucleotides matching TRBD2. The CDR3 is 16 residues long. CDR1 is SGHTA and CDR2 is FQGNSA in the germline V gene. V lost 4 bases and J lost 6; bases outside the gene matches: 8. This CDR3 is CASSSMTSGTSNEQFF. CDR3 nucleotides: TGTGCCAGCAGCTCTATGACTAGCGGGACCTCCAATGAGCAGTTCTTC.